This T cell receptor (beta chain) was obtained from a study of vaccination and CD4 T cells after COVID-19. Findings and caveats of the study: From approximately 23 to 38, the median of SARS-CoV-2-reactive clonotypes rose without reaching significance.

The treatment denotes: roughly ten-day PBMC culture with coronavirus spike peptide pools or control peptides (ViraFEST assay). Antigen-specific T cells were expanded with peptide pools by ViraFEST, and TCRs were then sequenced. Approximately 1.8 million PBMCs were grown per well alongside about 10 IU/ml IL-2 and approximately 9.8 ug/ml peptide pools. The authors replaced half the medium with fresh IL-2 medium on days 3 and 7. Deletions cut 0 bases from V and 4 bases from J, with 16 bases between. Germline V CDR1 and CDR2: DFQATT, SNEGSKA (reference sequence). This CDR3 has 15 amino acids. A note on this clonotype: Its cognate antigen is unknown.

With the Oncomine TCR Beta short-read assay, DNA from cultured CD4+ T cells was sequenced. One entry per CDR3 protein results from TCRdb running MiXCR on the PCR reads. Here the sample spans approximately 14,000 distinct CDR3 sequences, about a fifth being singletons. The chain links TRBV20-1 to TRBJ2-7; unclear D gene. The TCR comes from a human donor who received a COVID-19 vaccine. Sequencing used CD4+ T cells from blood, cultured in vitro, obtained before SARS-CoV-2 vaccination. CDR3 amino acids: CSARDSVRPNYEQYF. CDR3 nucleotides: TGCAGTGCTAGAGATTCAGTCCGGCCCAATTACGAGCAGTACTTC.